This entry concerns a single TCR beta chain. This clonotype came up many times. Its recognized antigen is unknown. No base quality values were provided; no much bigger clone lies one nucleotide off. This specimen comes from a study of regulatory T cells in long-lasting Graves disease (dated by TCRdb to about 2021). General notes on the study: In the newly diagnosed Graves' disease group, patients had been taking antithyroid drugs for less than 3 months. Patients with persistent Graves' disease were compared with patients with newly diagnosed Graves' disease using TCR sequencing and RNA sequencing of peripheral blood. The study was conducted in China and was registered as a clinical trial. A total of around 33 samples underwent TCR sequencing, from about 13 patients with persistent Graves' disease and approximately 20 patients with newly diagnosed Graves' disease.

Taken with the paper, the label for time point translates to: newly diagnosed GD, antithyroid drugs for less than 3 months. RNA was extracted from PBMCs in TRIzol for both TCR sequencing and RNA sequencing. The diagnosis of Graves' disease was made according to American Thyroid Association guidelines. Patients were recruited from an endocrinology department in Xi'an, China. Each patient gave 9 to 10 milliliters of peripheral blood, collected in an EDTA anticoagulant tube. PBMCs were isolated by Ficoll Paque Plus density gradient separation without further T cell sorting. An Agilent 2100 Bioanalyzer and agarose gel were used to check RNA quality, and a NanoDrop 2000 was used to measure RNA concentration. V has 7 bases trimmed and J has 4 bases trimmed; junction bases matching no gene number 7. From its cysteine to its phenylalanine, the CDR3 spans 15 amino acids. Just the 45-base CDR3 DNA is kept, in frame starting at base 1. Looking up the germline V gene yields CDR1 MNHNS and CDR2 SASEGT.

Libraries came from multiplex PCR. Sequencing was performed on an Illumina HiSeq 4000. iRepertoire HTBI primers and Arm-PCR amplification of CDR3 regions were used to construct TCR beta libraries. Gel purification was performed on PCR products prior to sequencing. As for the original processing: Gene usage analysis of CDR3 amino acid clonotypes used the 55 to 80 TRBV and 14 to 15 TRBJ segments found across samples. Filtered high-quality paired reads were merged into contigs using COPE and FqMerger. BLAST was used to align contigs to IMGT TRBV, TRBD and TRBJ reference genes, and CDR3 was defined according to IMGT. Highly expanded clones were defined as clonotypes with a frequency above 0.1%. Repertoire diversity was measured by Shannon entropy, and V-J evenness by the Gini coefficient. A clonotype found in more than one individual was treated as public. TCRdb reprocessed the public reads (quality trimming at Q25 with fastp, clone calling with MiXCR) and kept in-frame beta chains. Under each unique CDR3 protein, matching rows form one entry showing the most common genes and DNA. These V and J calls derive from TCRdb rather than the authors' analysis. Here the sample has more than 300,000 distinct CDR3 sequences; 15% to 20% occur a single time. 20% of the sample is held by the ten biggest clonotypes.

Study-wide findings and limitations: The authors acknowledged the small sample size as a limitation that may reduce accuracy. Sequencing and analysis were restricted to the TCR beta chain. Only peripheral blood was studied, because thyroid tissue, the primary lesion, was inaccessible. Compared with newly diagnosed patients, persistent Graves' disease patients had lower TCR Shannon entropy and fewer highly expanded clones, which suggests clonal expansion. A larger number of public clonotypes was shared among persistent patients (around 2,500) than among newly diagnosed patients (roughly 1,000). TRBV28, TRBJ1-2 and TRBJ2-5 were preferentially used in persistent disease, while TRBV20-1 and TRBJ2-1 were favored in newly diagnosed disease.

A further study also used this sample, focusing on T cells in Graves' hyperthyroidism and ophthalmopathy. Looking at the second paper: Graves' hyperthyroidism was defined as stable when no progression to ophthalmopathy occurred over 18 months of follow-up. Hyperthyroidism patients were newly diagnosed, with disease duration under 2 months, and aged 18 to 65 years. Exclusion was applied to patients with uncontrolled infections, other autoimmune diseases, pregnancy or lactation. Diagnoses were established on the basis of clinical symptoms, serum thyroxine and TRAb, thyroid ultrasound, and orbital computed tomography. The TCR CDR3 was subjected to a first round of RT-PCR using the HTBI primer set and the Qiagen OneStep RT-PCR kit. Most expanded thyroid clonotypes (frequency above 0.001) were also detected in blood, a finding suggesting that blood repertoires may reflect thyroid immune responses. A 13 V-J signature model separated ophthalmopathy from stable hyperthyroidism, with about 88% sensitivity and 81% to 83% specificity in cross-validation and 80%/75% in testing. In validation, the model predicted progression to ophthalmopathy with 60% to 71% sensitivity and around 72% specificity, a median of about six months before onset. To identify distinguishing TCR V-J signatures, a discovery cohort of about 100 patients was used, comprising 43 with Graves' ophthalmopathy and around 57 with stable Graves' hyperthyroidism. An independent validation cohort of around 19 hyperthyroidism patients and about 16 patients who later progressed to ophthalmopathy tested prospective prediction of ophthalmopathy. For training and testing, the roughly 93 patients in the discovery cohort were randomly divided in a 7:3 ratio. In addition, the study compared T-cell repertoires in thyroid tissue and in blood from several Graves' hyperthyroidism patients. After sampling, hyperthyroidism patients received methimazole starting at 30 mg daily, and ophthalmopathy patients received high-dose intravenous methylprednisolone. The libraries were constructed in a second round of multiplex PCR and then size-selected and purified. The libraries were sequenced on an Illumina HiSeq2000 using paired-end 100 bp reads. SOAPnuke was used to process the raw data, removing reads that contained adapters or uncalled bases, had a mean Phred below 15, or lacked an exact match to the constant primer or identifier. COPE v1.2.5 was used to merge the high-quality paired reads, and each unique nucleotide sequence was defined as a clonotype. MiTCR v1.1 was used to align the clonotypes against IMGT TRBV, TRBD and TRBJ reference segments. The analysis included only V-J combinations with a frequency above 0.0001, which together covered approximately 99% of the repertoires. A TCS score was defined as the ratio between F50 (clonal expansion) and ExV (chaos), using BLOSUM62-based TCRdist between CDR3 peptides within each V-J. Welch's t-statistics and random forest reduced roughly 500 V-J features to 13, which were used in a naive Bayes classifier (R e1071). Sample size was not statistically predetermined, and investigators were not blinded to group allocation. The paper reports TCR Vbeta CDR3 sequencing of some 140 peripheral blood samples: over 40 ophthalmopathy, over 70 hyperthyroidism and around 17 progressor patients.

Sequences were derived from peripheral blood mononuclear cells (PBMCs), sampled at new diagnosis, from a patient treated with antithyroid drugs. This chain joins TRBV6-1 to TRBJ2-4; 10 nucleotides in the junction match TRBD2. The source of this sequence is a woman aged 18-30 years with Graves disease. Donor details come from another sample of the same person, matched by shared clones. DNA sequence: TGTGCCAGCACAACTCGGACTAGCGGTAAAAACATTCAGTACTTC. Its protein reads: CASTTRTSGKNIQYF.